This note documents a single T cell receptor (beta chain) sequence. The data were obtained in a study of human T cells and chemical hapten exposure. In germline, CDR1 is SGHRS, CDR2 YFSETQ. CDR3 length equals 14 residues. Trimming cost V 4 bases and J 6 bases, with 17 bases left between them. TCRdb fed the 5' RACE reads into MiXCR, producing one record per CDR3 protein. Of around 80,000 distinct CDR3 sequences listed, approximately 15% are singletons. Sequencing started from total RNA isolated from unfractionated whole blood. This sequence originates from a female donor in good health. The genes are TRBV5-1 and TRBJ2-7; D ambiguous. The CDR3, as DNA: TGCGCCAGCAGCCCTGACGGGCCCCCAACCGAGCAGTACTTC. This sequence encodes CASSPDGPPTEQYF.